This entry features one T cell receptor beta chain sequence. Repertoires were generated with immunoSEQ multiplex PCR, while TCRdb's copy carries only in-frame clones and drops some. The sample lists 80,000 to 95,000 clones; 60% to 80% were seen once. This sample was taken from a study of blood T cell repertoires in COVID-19. V was shortened by 5 bases and J by 3 bases, with 14 bases between the two germline ends. The CDR3 loop spans 14 amino acids. CDR1 and CDR2 from the germline V gene are SGHRS and YFSETQ. The source of this sequence is a woman aged 50 to 60 with acute or convalescent COVID-19. Sequencing input: peripheral blood. V gene TRBV5-1 combines with J gene TRBJ1-1; tentatively, D is TRBD1 (5 bases). The CDR3 DNA sequence: TGCGCCAGCAGTGGGACCGGGAGGGACACTGAAGCTTTCTTT. Translated, it gives CASSGTGRDTEAFF.